The clone carrying this T cell receptor (beta chain) was counted ten times or more. Its antigen is unknown. V was cut by 3 bases and J by 2 bases, with 20 bases left in between. There are 17 residues in the CDR3. The germline CDR1 and CDR2 sequences are DFQATT and SNEGSKA (reference sequence). Time point specified: newly diagnosed GD, antithyroid drugs for less than 3 months. RNA from PBMCs was the source of the TCR library. In this cohort, patients came from an endocrinology department located in Xi'an, China. Arm-PCR of CDR3 regions with iRepertoire HTBI primers generated TCR beta libraries. Via MiXCR, TCRdb re-called the multiplex PCR reads, giving one row per CDR3 protein. The sample contains more than 450,000 distinct CDR3 sequences, around 16% of which appear only once. The sample belongs to a study of regulatory T cells in long-lasting Graves disease. Overall study findings and caveats: It was possible that the small sample size reduced accuracy.

The same sample was also used in a study of T cells in Graves' hyperthyroidism and ophthalmopathy. From that report: Blood held most thyroid clonotypes expanded above 0.001 frequency.

This TCR was recovered from a man aged 40-55 years with Graves disease. Sequencing was performed on peripheral blood mononuclear cells (PBMCs), taken at new diagnosis, from a patient treated with antithyroid drugs. The chain links TRBV20-1 to TRBJ2-1, with D tentatively TRBD2 (5 bases). The CDR3 DNA follows: TGCAGTGCTAGCTCTATTCTCGACTATCTCACCTACAATGAGCAGTTCTTC. Translated, it gives CSASSILDYLTYNEQFF.